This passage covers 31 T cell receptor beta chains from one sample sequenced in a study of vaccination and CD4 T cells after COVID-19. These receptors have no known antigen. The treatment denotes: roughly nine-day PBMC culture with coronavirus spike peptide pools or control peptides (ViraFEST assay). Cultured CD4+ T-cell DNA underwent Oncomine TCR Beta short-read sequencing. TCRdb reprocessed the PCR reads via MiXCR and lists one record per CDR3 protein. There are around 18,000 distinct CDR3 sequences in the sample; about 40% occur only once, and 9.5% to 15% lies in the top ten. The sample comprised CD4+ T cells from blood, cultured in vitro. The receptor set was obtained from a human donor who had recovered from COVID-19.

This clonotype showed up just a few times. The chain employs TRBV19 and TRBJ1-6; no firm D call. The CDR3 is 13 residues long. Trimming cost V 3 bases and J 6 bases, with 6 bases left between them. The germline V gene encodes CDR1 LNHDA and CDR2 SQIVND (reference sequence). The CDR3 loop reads CASSISANSPLHF. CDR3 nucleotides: TGTGCCAGTAGTATCTCAGCTAATTCACCCCTCCACTTT.

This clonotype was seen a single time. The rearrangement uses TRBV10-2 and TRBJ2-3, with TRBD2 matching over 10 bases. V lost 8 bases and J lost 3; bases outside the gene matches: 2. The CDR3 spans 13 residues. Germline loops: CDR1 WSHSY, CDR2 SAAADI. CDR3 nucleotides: TGCGCCAGCGAGACTAGCGGGACAGATACGCAGTATTTT. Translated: CASETSGTDTQYF.

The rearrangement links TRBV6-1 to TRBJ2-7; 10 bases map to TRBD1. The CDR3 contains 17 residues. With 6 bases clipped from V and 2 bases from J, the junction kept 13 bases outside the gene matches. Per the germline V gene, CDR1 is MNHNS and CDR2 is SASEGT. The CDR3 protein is CASSRSGGTGETYEQYF. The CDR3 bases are TGTGCCAGCAGCCGCTCGGGCGGGACAGGGGAAACCTACGAGCAGTACTTC.

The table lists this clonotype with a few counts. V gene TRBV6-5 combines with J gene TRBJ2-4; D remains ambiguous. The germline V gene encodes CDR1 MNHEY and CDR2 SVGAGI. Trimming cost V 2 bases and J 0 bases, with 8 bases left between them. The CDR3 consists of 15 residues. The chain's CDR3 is CASSYDTPAKNIQYF. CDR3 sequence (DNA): TGTGCCAGCAGTTACGACACCCCAGCCAAAAACATTCAGTACTTC.

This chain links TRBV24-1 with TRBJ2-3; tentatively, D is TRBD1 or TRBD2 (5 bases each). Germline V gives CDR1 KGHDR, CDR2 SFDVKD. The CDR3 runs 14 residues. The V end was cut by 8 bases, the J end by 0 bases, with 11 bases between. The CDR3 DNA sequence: TGTGCCACCATAAGGGACCTTAGCACAGATACGCAGTATTTT. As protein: CATIRDLSTDTQYF.

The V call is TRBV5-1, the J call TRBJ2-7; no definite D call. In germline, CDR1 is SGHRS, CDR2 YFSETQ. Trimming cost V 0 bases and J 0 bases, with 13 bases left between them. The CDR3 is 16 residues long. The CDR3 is CASSLGSAENSYEQYF. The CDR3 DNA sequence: TGCGCCAGCAGCTTGGGGTCAGCCGAGAACTCCTACGAGCAGTACTTC.

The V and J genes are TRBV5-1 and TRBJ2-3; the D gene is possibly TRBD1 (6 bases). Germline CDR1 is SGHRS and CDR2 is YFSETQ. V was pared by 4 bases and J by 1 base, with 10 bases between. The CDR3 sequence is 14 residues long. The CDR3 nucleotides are TGCGCCAGCAGCGCCCGACAGGGCACAGATACGCAGTATTTT. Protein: CASSARQGTDTQYF.

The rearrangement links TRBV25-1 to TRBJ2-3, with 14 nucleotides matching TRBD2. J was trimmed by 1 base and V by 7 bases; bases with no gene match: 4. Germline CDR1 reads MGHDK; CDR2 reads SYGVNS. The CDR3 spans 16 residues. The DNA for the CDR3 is TGTGCCAGCAAGGGACTAGCGGGAGAGGGCACAGATACGCAGTATTTT. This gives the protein CASKGLAGEGTDTQYF.

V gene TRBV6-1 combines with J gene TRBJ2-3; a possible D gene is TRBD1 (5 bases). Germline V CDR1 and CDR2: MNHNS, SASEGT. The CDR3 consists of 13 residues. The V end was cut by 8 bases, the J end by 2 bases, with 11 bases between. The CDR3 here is CASGAAFTDTQYF. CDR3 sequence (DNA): TGTGCCAGCGGGGCAGCTTTCACAGATACGCAGTATTTT.

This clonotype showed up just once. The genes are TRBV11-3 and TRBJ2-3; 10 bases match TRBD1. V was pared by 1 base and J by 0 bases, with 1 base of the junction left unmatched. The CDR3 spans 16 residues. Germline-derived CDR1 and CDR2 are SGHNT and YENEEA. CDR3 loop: CASSLGQGASTDTQYF. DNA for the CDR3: TGTGCCAGCAGCTTAGGACAGGGGGCAAGCACAGATACGCAGTATTTT. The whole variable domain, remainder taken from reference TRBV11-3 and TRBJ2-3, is EAGVVQSPRYKIIEKKQPVAFWCNPISGHNTLYWYLQNLGQGPELLIRYENEEAVDDSQLPKDRFSAERLKGVDSTLKIQPAELGDSAVYLCASSLGQGASTDTQYFGPGTRLTVL.

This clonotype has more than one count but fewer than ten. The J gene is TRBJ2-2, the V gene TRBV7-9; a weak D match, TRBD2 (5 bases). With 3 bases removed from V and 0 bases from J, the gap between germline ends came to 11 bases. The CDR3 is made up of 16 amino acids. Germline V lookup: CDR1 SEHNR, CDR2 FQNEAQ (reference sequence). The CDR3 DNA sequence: TGTGCCAGCAGCTTCGGGCCCGGGGCGAACACCGGGGAGCTGTTTTTT. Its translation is CASSFGPGANTGELFF. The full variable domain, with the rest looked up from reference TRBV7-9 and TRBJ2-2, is DTGVSQNPRHKITKRGQNVTFRCDPISEHNRLYWYRQTLGQGPEFLTYFQNEAQLEKSRLLSDRFSAERPKGSFSTLEIQRTEQGDSAMYLCASSFGPGANTGELFFGEGSRLTVL.

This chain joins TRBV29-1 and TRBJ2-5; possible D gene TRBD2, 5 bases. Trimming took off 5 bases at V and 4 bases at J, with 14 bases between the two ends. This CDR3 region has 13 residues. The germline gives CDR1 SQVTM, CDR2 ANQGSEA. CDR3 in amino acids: CSVPAEGVETQYF. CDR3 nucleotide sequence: TGCAGCGTTCCGGCAGAGGGAGTAGAGACCCAGTACTTC. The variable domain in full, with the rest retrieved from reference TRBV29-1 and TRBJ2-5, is SAVISQKPSRDICQRGTSLTIQCQVDSQVTMMFWYRQQPGQSLTLIATANQGSEATYESGFVIDKFPISRPNLTFSTLTVSNMSPEDSSIYLCSVPAEGVETQYFGPGTRLLVL.

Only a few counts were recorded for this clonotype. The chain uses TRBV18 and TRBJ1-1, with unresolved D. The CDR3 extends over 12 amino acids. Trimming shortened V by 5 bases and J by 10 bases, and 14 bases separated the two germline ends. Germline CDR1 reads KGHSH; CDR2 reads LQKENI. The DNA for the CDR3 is TGTGCCAGCTCATTCAGACCCCCCGGAGCTTTCTTT. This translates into CASSFRPPGAFF. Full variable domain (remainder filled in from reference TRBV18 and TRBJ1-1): NAGVMQNPRHLVRRRGQEARLRCSPMKGHSHVYWYRQLPEEGLKFMVYLQKENIIDESGMPKERFSAEFPKEGPSILRIQQVVRGDSAAYFCASSFRPPGAFFGQGTRLTVV.

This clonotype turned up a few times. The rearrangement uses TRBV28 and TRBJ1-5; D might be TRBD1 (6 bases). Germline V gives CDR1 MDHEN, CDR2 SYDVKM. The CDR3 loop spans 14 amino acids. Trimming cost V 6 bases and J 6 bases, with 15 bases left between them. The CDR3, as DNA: TGTGCCAGCAGAAGAATAGGGGGAGGTCAGCCCCAGCATTTT. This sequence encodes CASRRIGGGQPQHF.

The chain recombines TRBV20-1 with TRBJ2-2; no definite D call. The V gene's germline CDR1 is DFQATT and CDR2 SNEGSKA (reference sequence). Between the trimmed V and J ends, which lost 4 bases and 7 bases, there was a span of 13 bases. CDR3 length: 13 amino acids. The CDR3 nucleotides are TGCAGTGCTATTGAAAATGGGGTCGGGGAGCTGTTTTTT. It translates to CSAIENGVGELFF.

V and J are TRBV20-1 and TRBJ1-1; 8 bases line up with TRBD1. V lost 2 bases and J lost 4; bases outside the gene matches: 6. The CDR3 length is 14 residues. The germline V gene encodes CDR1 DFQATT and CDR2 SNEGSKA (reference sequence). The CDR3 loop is CSARRTGRGTEAFF. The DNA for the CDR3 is TGCAGTGCTAGAAGGACAGGGCGTGGCACTGAAGCTTTCTTT.

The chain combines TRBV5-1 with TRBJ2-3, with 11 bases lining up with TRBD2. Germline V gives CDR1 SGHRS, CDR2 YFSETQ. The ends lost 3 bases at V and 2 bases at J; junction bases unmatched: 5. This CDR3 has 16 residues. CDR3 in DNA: TGCGCCAGCAGCTCAGGGACTAGCGGTTTCACAGATACGCAGTATTTT. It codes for CASSSGTSGFTDTQYF.

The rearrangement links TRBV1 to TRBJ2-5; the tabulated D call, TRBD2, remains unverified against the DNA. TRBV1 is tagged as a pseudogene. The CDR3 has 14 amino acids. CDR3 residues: CTSSQDTRAETQYF. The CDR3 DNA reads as TGCACCAGCAGCCAAGATACGAGGGCGGAGACCCAGTACTTC.

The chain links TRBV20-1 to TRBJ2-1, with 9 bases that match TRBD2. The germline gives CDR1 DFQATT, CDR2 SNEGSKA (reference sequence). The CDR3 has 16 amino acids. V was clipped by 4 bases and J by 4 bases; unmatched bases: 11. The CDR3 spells CSAIGASGIRYNEQFF. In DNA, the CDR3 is TGCAGTGCTATTGGGGCTAGCGGGATCCGGTACAATGAGCAGTTCTTC.

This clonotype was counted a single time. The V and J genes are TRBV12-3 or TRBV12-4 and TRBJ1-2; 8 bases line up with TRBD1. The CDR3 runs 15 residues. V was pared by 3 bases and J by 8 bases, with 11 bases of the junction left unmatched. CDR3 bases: TGTGCCAGCAGTTTTGGACAGGGTCTCCCCTACGGCTACACCTTC. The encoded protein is CASSFGQGLPYGYTF.

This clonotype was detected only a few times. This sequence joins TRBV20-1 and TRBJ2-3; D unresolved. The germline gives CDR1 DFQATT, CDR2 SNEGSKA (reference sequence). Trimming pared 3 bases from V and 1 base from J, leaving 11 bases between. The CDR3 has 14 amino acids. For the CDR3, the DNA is TGCAGTGCTAGTTCTAGTGACGGCACAGATACGCAGTATTTT. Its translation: CSASSSDGTDTQYF.

CDR3 coding DNA: TGTGCCAGCAGTTTAATAGCCCGTGGCCGGGGGGCGCAGTTCTTC. Amino acids: CASSLIARGRGAQFF. This rearrangement joins TRBV28 to TRBJ2-1, with D possibly being TRBD2 (7 bases). The germline V and J ends were trimmed by 2 bases and 12 bases, with 20 bases remaining between them. Germline lookup yields CDR1 MDHEN and CDR2 SYDVKM. This CDR3 comprises 15 residues.

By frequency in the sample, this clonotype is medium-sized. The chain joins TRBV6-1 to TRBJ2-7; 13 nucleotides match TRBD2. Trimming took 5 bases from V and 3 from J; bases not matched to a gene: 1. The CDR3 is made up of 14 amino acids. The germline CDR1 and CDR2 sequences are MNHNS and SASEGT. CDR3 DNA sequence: TGTGCCAGCAGTCGGACTAGCGGGAGCTACGAGCAGTACTTC. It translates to CASSRTSGSYEQYF.

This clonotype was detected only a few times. The CDR3 spells CASSYSPANYGYTF. In DNA, the CDR3 is TGTGCCAGCAGTTACTCGCCAGCAAACTATGGCTACACCTTC. The chain uses TRBV6-5 and TRBJ1-2; D is unclear. Germline V gives CDR1 MNHEY, CDR2 SVGAGI. This CDR3 has 14 residues. Trimming removed 0 bases at V and 2 bases at J, with 7 bases between.

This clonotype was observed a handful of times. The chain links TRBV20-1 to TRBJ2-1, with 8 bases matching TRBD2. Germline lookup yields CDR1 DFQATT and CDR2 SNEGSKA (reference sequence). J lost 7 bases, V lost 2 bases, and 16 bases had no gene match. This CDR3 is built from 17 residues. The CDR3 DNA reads TGCAGTGCTAGACCAAGAACTAGCGGTACTCTTGATAATGAGCAGTTCTTC. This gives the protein CSARPRTSGTLDNEQFF.

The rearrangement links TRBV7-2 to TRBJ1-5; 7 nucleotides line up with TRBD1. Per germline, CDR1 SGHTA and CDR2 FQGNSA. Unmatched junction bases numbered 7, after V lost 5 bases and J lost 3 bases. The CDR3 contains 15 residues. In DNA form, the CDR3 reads TGTGCCAGCAGCACGGGGACAGCCATCAATCAGCCCCAGCATTTT. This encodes CASSTGTAINQPQHF.

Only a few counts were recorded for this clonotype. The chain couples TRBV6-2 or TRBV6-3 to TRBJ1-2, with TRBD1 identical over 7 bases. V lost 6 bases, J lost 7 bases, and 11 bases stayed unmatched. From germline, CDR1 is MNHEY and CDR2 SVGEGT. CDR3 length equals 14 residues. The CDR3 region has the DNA TGTGCCAGCAGACAAGGGGGCAGGGGTCCTGGCTACACCTTC. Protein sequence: CASRQGGRGPGYTF.

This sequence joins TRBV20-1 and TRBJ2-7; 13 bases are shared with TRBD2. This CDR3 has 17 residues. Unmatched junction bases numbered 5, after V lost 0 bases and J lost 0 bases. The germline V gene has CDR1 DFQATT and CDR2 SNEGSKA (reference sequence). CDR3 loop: CSARDFRTSGSSYEQYF. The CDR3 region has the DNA TGCAGTGCTAGAGATTTCAGGACTAGCGGGAGCTCCTACGAGCAGTACTTC.

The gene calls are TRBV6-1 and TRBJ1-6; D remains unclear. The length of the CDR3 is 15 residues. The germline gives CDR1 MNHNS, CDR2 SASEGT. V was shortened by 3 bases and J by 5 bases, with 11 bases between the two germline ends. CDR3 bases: TGTGCCAGCAGTGAGTTGTCAGTCAATAATTCACCCCTCCACTTT. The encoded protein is CASSELSVNNSPLHF.

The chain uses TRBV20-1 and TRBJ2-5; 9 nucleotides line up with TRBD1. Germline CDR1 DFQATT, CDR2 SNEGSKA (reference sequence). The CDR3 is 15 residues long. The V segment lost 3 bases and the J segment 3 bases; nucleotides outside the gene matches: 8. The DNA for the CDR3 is TGCAGTGCTAGTGGGACAGGGTCGGTGGAAGAGACCCAGTACTTC. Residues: CSASGTGSVEETQYF.

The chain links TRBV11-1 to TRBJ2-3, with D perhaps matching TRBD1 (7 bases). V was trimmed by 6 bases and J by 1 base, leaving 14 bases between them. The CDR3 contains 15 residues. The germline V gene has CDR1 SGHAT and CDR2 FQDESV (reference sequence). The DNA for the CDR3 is TGTGCCAGCAGGAGGAGGGGGCAGGGCACAGATACGCAGTATTTT. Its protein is CASRRRGQGTDTQYF. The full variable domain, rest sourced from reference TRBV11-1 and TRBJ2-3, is EAEVAQSPRYKITEKSQAVAFWCDPISGHATLYWYRQILGQGPELLVQFQDESVVDDSQLPKDRFSAERLKGVDSTLKIQPAELGDSAMYLCASRRRGQGTDTQYFGPGTRLTVL.